The 24 T cell receptor beta chains reported below all come from one sample, sequenced in a study of regulatory T cells in long-lasting Graves disease. Investigators prepared the TCR beta libraries by applying iRepertoire HTBI primers and Arm-PCR of CDR3 regions. A single record per CDR3 protein comes from TCRdb applying MiXCR to the multiplex PCR reads. This table has approximately 440,000 distinct CDR3 sequences, roughly a quarter appearing once. As to time point: persistent/refractory GD, antithyroid drugs over 5 years with positive TRAb. RNA from PBMCs was the source of the TCR library. The sample in question was peripheral blood mononuclear cells (PBMCs), obtained when the disease was refractory, from a patient treated with antithyroid drugs. These receptors originate from a female donor with Graves disease.

This clonotype was detected only a few times. This chain uses TRBV6-1 with TRBJ2-3, with a tentative D call TRBD2 (6 bases). Trimming shortened V by 3 bases and J by 0 bases, and 13 bases separated the two germline ends. CDR1 and CDR2 (germline): MNHNS, SASEGT. CDR3 length: 16 residues. The CDR3 protein is CASSDSGGGSTDTQYF. The CDR3 DNA follows: TGTGCCAGCAGTGACTCAGGCGGAGGGAGCACAGATACGCAGTATTTT.

The chain combines TRBV5-1 with TRBJ1-2; 8 nucleotides match TRBD1. Germline trimming cut 4 bases from V and 0 bases from J; bases unmatched to any gene: 8. The CDR3 totals 16 residues. Germline CDR1 SGHRS, CDR2 YFSETQ. The CDR3 DNA is TGCGCCAGCAGCATTGGACAGGGAGAACCTAACTATGGCTACACCTTC. This gives the protein CASSIGQGEPNYGYTF. Based on the CDR3 plus reference TRBV5-1 and TRBJ1-2, the full variable domain is KAGVTQTPRYLIKTRGQQVTLSCSPISGHRSVSWYQQTPGQGLQFLFEYFSETQRNKGNFPGRFSGRQFSNSRSEMNVSTLELGDSALYLCASSIGQGEPNYGYTFGSGTRLTVV.

A few counts support this clonotype. This chain connects TRBV11-2 to TRBJ2-2, with 8 bases identical to TRBD1. Germline CDR1 and CDR2: SGHAT and FQNNGV. Unmatched junction bases numbered 8, after V lost 5 bases and J lost 6 bases. The CDR3 length is 15 residues. This CDR3 is CASSIRDRIAGELFF. The CDR3, as DNA: TGTGCCAGCAGCATCCGGGACAGGATTGCCGGGGAGCTGTTTTTT.

This clonotype was observed many times. The chain carries TRBV15 and TRBJ1-2, with a tentative D call TRBD1 (5 bases). CDR1 and CDR2 from the germline V gene are LNHNV and YYDKDF (reference sequence). Trimming shortened V by 5 bases and J by 6 bases, and 16 bases separated the two germline ends. This CDR3 region has 14 residues. CDR3 coding DNA: TGTGCCACCAGCCTACCCGCCGGGGGTGATGGCTACACCTTC. As protein: CATSLPAGGDGYTF. Full variable domain (outside the CDR3, taken from reference TRBV15 and TRBJ1-2): DAMVIQNPRYQVTQFGKPVTLSCSQTLNHNVMYWYQQKSSQAPKLLFHYYDKDFNNEADTPDNFQSRRPNTSFCFLDIRSPGLGDTAMYLCATSLPAGGDGYTFGSGTRLTVV.

This clonotype was observed at least ten times. The chain carries TRBV6-1 and TRBJ2-2; no clear D. This CDR3 has 14 amino acids. The V gene's germline CDR1 is MNHNS and CDR2 SASEGT. V lost 3 bases to trimming and J lost 1 base, with 6 bases between them. This CDR3 is CASSDRQNTGELFF. For the CDR3, the DNA is TGTGCCAGCAGTGACAGGCAGAACACCGGGGAGCTGTTTTTT.

The chain couples TRBV20-1 to TRBJ1-2, with TRBD1 as a possible D gene (5 bases). The CDR3 runs to 14 residues. Trimming left V 3 bases short and J 2 bases short, with 13 bases between. Germline assignment: CDR1 DFQATT and CDR2 SNEGSKA (reference sequence). For the CDR3, the DNA is TGCAGTGCTAGCCGGAGGGACCCGAACTATGGCTACACCTTC. Protein product: CSASRRDPNYGYTF.

This clonotype was counted at least ten times. The V and J genes are TRBV11-2 and TRBJ2-5; perhaps D is TRBD1 or TRBD2 (5 bases each). Trimming pared 1 base from V and 6 bases from J, leaving 21 bases between. The CDR3 length is 17 residues. Looked up from germline, CDR1 is SGHAT and CDR2 is FQNNGV. The CDR3 sequence: CASSLGWTGTPRKTQYF. The CDR3 region has the DNA TGTGCCAGCAGCTTAGGCTGGACCGGGACCCCCCGTAAGACCCAGTACTTC.

This clonotype was picked up a small number of times. The chain links TRBV5-1 to TRBJ1-2; 11 nucleotides agree with TRBD1. The CDR3 loop spans 15 amino acids. CDR1 SGHRS and CDR2 YFSETQ come from the germline V gene. J lost 3 bases, V lost 4 bases, and 5 bases had no gene match. The CDR3 protein is CASSPGQGAYYGYTF. CDR3 DNA: TGCGCCAGCAGCCCCGGACAGGGGGCTTACTATGGCTACACCTTC. The full variable domain, rest sourced from reference TRBV5-1 and TRBJ1-2, is KAGVTQTPRYLIKTRGQQVTLSCSPISGHRSVSWYQQTPGQGLQFLFEYFSETQRNKGNFPGRFSGRQFSNSRSEMNVSTLELGDSALYLCASSPGQGAYYGYTFGSGTRLTVV.

This clonotype was detected ten times or more. The V gene is TRBV27, the J gene TRBJ1-2; TRBD1 is a possible D gene (5 bases). This CDR3 has 12 amino acids. Deletions cut 6 bases from V and 7 bases from J, with 12 bases between. The germline V gene encodes CDR1 MNHEY and CDR2 SMNVEV (reference sequence). The CDR3 DNA follows: TGTGCCAGCAGGGGGACCCTAAGTGGCTACACCTTC. It specifies CASRGTLSGYTF.

The CDR3 DNA reads TGCAGCGATGTCATAGGGAGATTGAACACTGAAGCTTTCTTT. Its protein is CSDVIGRLNTEAFF. This chain uses TRBV29-1 with TRBJ1-1; no clear D. Trimming cost V 7 bases and J 0 bases, with 15 bases left between them. The CDR3 contains 14 residues. Germline lookup yields CDR1 SQVTM and CDR2 ANQGSEA.

J is TRBJ1-5 and V is TRBV20-1; 7 bases match TRBD1. CDR1 and CDR2 (germline): DFQATT, SNEGSKA (reference sequence). CDR3 length: 15 amino acids. Trimming at V came to 0 bases and at J to 6 bases, leaving 8 bases not matched to a gene. The CDR3 loop is CSAREQDRDSQPQHF. DNA for the CDR3: TGCAGTGCTAGAGAACAAGACAGGGATAGTCAGCCCCAGCATTTT.

A remark on this clonotype: A much larger clone differs by one base, so this may be a read error. V gene TRBV9 combines with J gene TRBJ1-6; 9 nucleotides match TRBD1. The CDR3 sequence is 14 residues long. Germline V gene sequence: CDR1 SGDLS, CDR2 YYNGEE. V was pared by 3 bases and J by 7 bases, with 2 bases of the junction left unmatched. The CDR3 DNA reads as TGTGCCAGCAGCGCCGGGACAGGGAATTCACCCCTCCACTTT. Amino acids: CASSAGTGNSPLHF.

The sample holds many counts of this clonotype. The rearrangement uses TRBV20-1 and TRBJ1-4; no definite D call. The CDR3 is 15 residues long. V was trimmed by 6 bases and J by 0 bases, leaving 14 bases between them. Germline V gives CDR1 DFQATT, CDR2 SNEGSKA (reference sequence). CDR3 nucleotides: TGCAGTGCAGCCCGCTTGGGGACAACTAATGAAAAACTGTTTTTT. Translated: CSAARLGTTNEKLFF.

This chain links TRBV27 with TRBJ2-1; no firm D call. CDR3 length: 15 amino acids. CDR1 MNHEY and CDR2 SMNVEV come from the germline V gene (reference sequence). V shed 3 bases and J shed 5 bases, with 14 bases lying between them. CDR3 nucleotide sequence: TGTGCCAGCAGTTTTATTGTCAGCAAAAACAATGAGCAGTTCTTC. Protein sequence: CASSFIVSKNNEQFF.

Notes on this clonotype: The junction does not match germline at one end; this may be a read error. The V and J genes are TRBV30 and TRBJ2-7; D may correspond to TRBD1 or TRBD2 (5 bases each). This CDR3 has 12 amino acids. Germline CDR1 is GTSNPN and CDR2 is SVGIG (reference sequence). The CDR3 loop is CAWRGPGYAQYF. The CDR3, as DNA: TGTGCCTGGAGGGGACCGGGGTACGCGCAGTACTTC.

The chain joins TRBV20-1 to TRBJ2-5, with D perhaps TRBD2 (7 bases). This CDR3 has 15 amino acids. In germline, CDR1 is DFQATT, CDR2 SNEGSKA (reference sequence). The germline V and J ends were trimmed by 6 bases and 2 bases, with 19 bases remaining between them. The CDR3 here is CSANPGLGGQETQYF. For the CDR3, the DNA is TGCAGTGCCAACCCTGGACTAGGGGGTCAAGAGACCCAGTACTTC.

V is TRBV15 and J is TRBJ2-3; 9 nucleotides agree with TRBD1. The V gene end was trimmed by 2 bases and the J gene end by 8 bases; junction bases not matched to a gene: 17. CDR3 length equals 18 residues. Germline V gene sequence: CDR1 LNHNV, CDR2 YYDKDF (reference sequence). Written as DNA, the CDR3 is TGTGCCACCAGCAGAACACTCCCGGGACAGGGCTCCATTGGTACGCAGTATTTT. Translating gives CATSRTLPGQGSIGTQYF.

This chain uses TRBV5-1 with TRBJ2-1; TRBD2 matches at 11 bases. The CDR3 is made up of 20 amino acids. The J segment lost 9 bases and the V segment lost 0 bases, leaving 20 bases of the junction unmatched. Per germline, CDR1 SGHRS and CDR2 YFSETQ. CDR3 sequence reads: CASSLAPGTSGSTMNGEQFF. The CDR3 DNA sequence: TGCGCCAGCAGCTTGGCACCGGGGACTAGCGGATCTACAATGAATGGTGAGCAGTTCTTC.

This clonotype was counted ten times or more. The chain carries TRBV10-3 and TRBJ2-5; 15 bases map to TRBD2. Trimming removed 5 bases from V and 2 bases from J; junction bases left unmatched: 3. Germline V gives CDR1 ENHRY, CDR2 SYGVKD. This CDR3 contains 16 residues. As DNA, the CDR3 is TGTGCCATCAGTCCCGGACTAGCGGGAGGGCAAGAGACCCAGTACTTC. This codes for CAISPGLAGGQETQYF.

The V and J genes are TRBV20-1 and TRBJ2-2; a possible D gene is TRBD2 (6 bases). This CDR3 contains 14 residues. Trimming removed 4 bases from V and 1 base from J, with 10 bases in between. From germline, CDR1 is DFQATT and CDR2 SNEGSKA (reference sequence). The CDR3 reads CSANPGVNTGELFF. The CDR3 nucleotides read TGCAGTGCTAACCCGGGAGTGAACACCGGGGAGCTGTTTTTT.

This clonotype was observed at least ten times. The J gene is TRBJ2-7, the V gene TRBV6-1; D remains ambiguous. Per the germline V gene, CDR1 is MNHNS and CDR2 is SASEGT. The V end was cut by 6 bases, the J end by 0 bases, with 12 bases between. The CDR3 loop spans 14 amino acids. As DNA, the CDR3 is TGTGCCAGCAGCTACCCTCTCGACTCCTACGAGCAGTACTTC. This gives the protein CASSYPLDSYEQYF.

The chain combines TRBV20-1 with TRBJ1-5; tentative D call: TRBD1 (6 bases). The CDR3 covers 15 residues. Trimming took 1 base from V and 2 from J, leaving 12 bases between them. Germline-derived CDR1 and CDR2 are DFQATT and SNEGSKA (reference sequence). The CDR3 DNA sequence: TGCAGTGCTAGAGCAGGGGCGTGGGGCAATCAGCCCCAGCATTTT. This encodes CSARAGAWGNQPQHF.

This clonotype was recorded at least ten times. The chain links TRBV2 to TRBJ2-7; 8 nucleotides line up with TRBD2. The CDR3 is 17 residues long. The V segment lost 2 bases and the J segment 4 bases; nucleotides outside the gene matches: 13. From germline, CDR1 is SNHLY and CDR2 FYNNEI. In DNA form, the CDR3 reads TGTGCCAGCAGTGAAAGGTTAGCGGGATTAAACCGGTACGAGCAGTACTTC. Translation: CASSERLAGLNRYEQYF.

The chain recombines TRBV5-6 with TRBJ1-1; D ambiguous. This CDR3 spans 13 amino acids. V dropped 2 bases and J dropped 5 bases, with 10 bases sitting between them. Germline V gene lookup returns CDR1 SGHDT and CDR2 YYEEEE. The CDR3 DNA is TGTGCCAGCAGCTTAGGGTGGGAAACTGAAGCTTTCTTT. Protein product: CASSLGWETEAFF. The full variable domain, its missing parts supplied by reference TRBV5-6 and TRBJ1-1, is DAGVTQSPTHLIKTRGQQVTLRCSPKSGHDTVSWYQQALGQGPQFIFQYYEEEERQRGNFPDRFSGHQFPNYSSELNVNALLLGDSALYLCASSLGWETEAFFGQGTRLTVV.